This TCR beta chain was identified in a study of identical twins. Deletions cut 2 bases from V and 1 base from J, with 7 bases between. The CDR3 is made up of 14 amino acids. In germline, CDR1 is SGHDT, CDR2 YYEEEE. TCRdb called the 5' RACE reads again in MiXCR, with one record for every CDR3 protein. This repertoire shows 500,000 to 600,000 distinct CDR3 sequences, roughly a fifth found once; its top ten account for about 0.91%. This clonotype was detected ten times or more. The same sample was also used in a study of T cells expressing NK-cell markers. Per that paper: In the group of eight sequenced donors, seven were HCMV-seropositive and one was seronegative.

V is TRBV5-6 and J is TRBJ1-5, with D perhaps TRBD1 (5 bases). Sequenced material: CD4+ T cells sorted from blood. The sequence derives from a woman under 30 in good health. CDR3 sequence reads: CASSFGASNQPQHF. The CDR3 nucleotides are TGTGCCAGCAGCTTCGGGGCCAGCAATCAGCCCCAGCATTTT.